This passage covers 16 T cell receptor beta chains from one sample sequenced in a study of blood T cell repertoires in COVID-19. TCRdb keeps only in-frame clones here, not all; method: immunoSEQ multiplex PCR. The sample records about 49,000 clones, around 79% being singletons. The sequencing input was peripheral blood. These receptors were taken from a man aged 65 to 85 with active or convalescent COVID-19.

This chain connects TRBV28 to TRBJ2-6; 7 bases match TRBD1. V lost 2 bases to trimming and J lost 0 bases; unmatched junction nucleotides: 7. CDR3 length: 18 residues. From germline, CDR1 is MDHEN and CDR2 SYDVKM. CDR3 sequence: CASSLGGTAHSGANVLTF. The CDR3 coding sequence is TGTGCCAGCAGTTTAGGTGGGACAGCCCACTCTGGGGCCAACGTCCTGACTTTC.

The chain links TRBV30 to TRBJ2-3; 10 bases align to TRBD1. The V gene end was trimmed by 3 bases and the J gene end by 8 bases; junction bases not matched to a gene: 11. In germline, CDR1 is GTSNPN, CDR2 SVGIG (reference sequence). The CDR3 has 15 residues. This chain's CDR3 is CAWRPGQGYRGTQYF. DNA of the CDR3: TGTGCCTGGAGGCCGGGACAGGGGTATAGAGGTACGCAGTATTTT.

This clone has just a few counts. The chain recombines TRBV27 with TRBJ2-7; 10 bases are a match to TRBD1. This CDR3 comprises 16 residues. Germline CDR1 MNHEY, CDR2 SMNVEV (reference sequence). Trimming took 5 bases from V and 0 from J; bases not matched to a gene: 7. The CDR3 coding sequence is TGTGCCAGCAGTCCCGTGGGGACAGGGGTCTCCTACGAGCAGTACTTC. It encodes CASSPVGTGVSYEQYF.

The chain combines TRBV19 with TRBJ1-5; TRBD1 is a possible D gene (6 bases). The CDR3 covers 14 residues. V lost 8 bases to trimming and J lost 11 bases, with 22 bases between them. Per the germline V gene, CDR1 is LNHDA and CDR2 is SQIVND (reference sequence). CDR3 coding DNA: TGTGCCAGTCCCGGGGGGACAATGCAATCAGCCCAGCATTTT. Translating gives CASPGGTMQSAQHF.

This chain joins TRBV12-3 or TRBV12-4 and TRBJ1-1; no definite D call. The CDR3 covers 12 residues. The V end was cut by 5 bases, the J end by 12 bases, with 16 bases between. This CDR3 reads CASSLGHLRTFF. CDR3 nucleotides: TGTGCCAGCAGTCTCGGCCACCTCAGGACTTTCTTT.

The chain uses TRBV7-2 and TRBJ2-2; 7 nucleotides line up with TRBD2. With V trimmed by 1 base and J by 0 bases, 2 bases remained unmatched. The CDR3 covers 16 residues. Per germline, CDR1 SGHTA and CDR2 FQGNSA. The CDR3 coding sequence is TGTGCCAGCAGCTTAGGGGGGGGACCGAACACCGGGGAGCTGTTTTTT. As protein: CASSLGGGPNTGELFF. The variable domain in full, with the rest retrieved from reference TRBV7-2 and TRBJ2-2, is GAGVSQSPSNKVTEKGKDVELRCDPISGHTALYWYRQSLGQGLEFLIYFQGNSAPDKSGLPSDRFSAERTGGSVSTLTIQRTQQEDSAVYLCASSLGGGPNTGELFFGEGSRLTVL.

V gene TRBV5-1 combines with J gene TRBJ2-2; D is perhaps TRBD1 (6 bases). CDR3 length: 15 residues. The germline CDR1 and CDR2 sequences are SGHRS and YFSETQ. Trimming left V 2 bases short and J 0 bases short, with 8 bases between. CDR3 region: CASSFEGANTGELFF. CDR3 sequence (DNA): TGCGCCAGCAGCTTCGAGGGGGCGAACACCGGGGAGCTGTTTTTT. The entire variable domain, with the rest obtained from reference TRBV5-1 and TRBJ2-2, is as follows: KAGVTQTPRYLIKTRGQQVTLSCSPISGHRSVSWYQQTPGQGLQFLFEYFSETQRNKGNFPGRFSGRQFSNSRSEMNVSTLELGDSALYLCASSFEGANTGELFFGEGSRLTVL.

CDR3 loop: CASSSNPGQGKGEAFF. The CDR3 coding sequence is TGTGCCAGCAGCTCGAACCCGGGACAGGGGAAGGGTGAAGCTTTCTTT. This chain joins TRBV5-5 and TRBJ1-1, with 10 positions matching TRBD1. Germline CDR1 reads SGHKS; CDR2 reads YYEKEE (reference sequence). The J segment lost 7 bases and the V segment lost 3 bases, leaving 12 bases of the junction unmatched. The CDR3 has 16 residues.

The chain recombines TRBV18 with TRBJ1-2; D is possibly TRBD1 (6 bases). The CDR3 extends over 17 amino acids. V was clipped by 3 bases and J by 5 bases, with 22 bases between them. Germline V gives CDR1 KGHSH, CDR2 LQKENI. The CDR3 spells CASSPMGGATSGYGYTF. CDR3 DNA: TGTGCCAGCTCACCCATGGGGGGGGCGACCTCCGGGTATGGCTACACCTTC.

This sequence joins TRBV10-2 and TRBJ1-5; possible D gene TRBD1, 6 bases. Trimming removed 3 bases at V and 2 bases at J, with 17 bases between. This CDR3 region has 17 residues. Per the germline V gene, CDR1 is WSHSY and CDR2 is SAAADI. CDR3 coding DNA: TGCGCCAGCAGTGACAGGGGATGGGGTAAGGGCAATCAGCCCCAGCATTTT. Its protein is CASSDRGWGKGNQPQHF.

The CDR3 sequence: CASSESVGGFETQYF. CDR3 in DNA: TGTGCCAGCAGTGAATCAGTAGGGGGCTTCGAGACCCAGTACTTC. The V and J genes are TRBV25-1 and TRBJ2-5; TRBD1 aligns across 7 bases. This CDR3 contains 15 residues. V shed 1 base and J 5 bases; nucleotides not matched to a gene: 7. CDR1 and CDR2 from the germline V gene are MGHDK and SYGVNS.

The gene calls are TRBV27 and TRBJ2-5, with D perhaps matching TRBD2 (7 bases). Per the germline V gene, CDR1 is MNHEY and CDR2 is SMNVEV (reference sequence). The CDR3 has 13 amino acids. The germline V and J ends were trimmed by 3 bases and 4 bases, with 9 bases remaining between them. CDR3 nucleotide sequence: TGTGCCAGCAGTTTGAGGGGGGGAGAGACCCAGTACTTC. It encodes CASSLRGGETQYF.

The CDR3 reads CATSRGRGNSPLHF. CDR3 nucleotide sequence: TGTGCCACCAGCAGAGGAAGGGGGAATTCACCCCTCCACTTT. The V and J genes are TRBV15 and TRBJ1-6; a weak D match, TRBD1 (6 bases). The CDR3 totals 14 residues. Trimming removed 1 base at V and 7 bases at J, with 8 bases between. Germline V gene lookup returns CDR1 LNHNV and CDR2 YYDKDF (reference sequence).

The table lists this clone with a count of one. This chain joins TRBV5-1 and TRBJ2-7; D is perhaps TRBD2 (6 bases). This CDR3 region has 15 residues. The germline gives CDR1 SGHRS, CDR2 YFSETQ. V was clipped by 0 bases and J by 0 bases, with 10 bases between them. CDR3 DNA sequence: TGCGCCAGCAGCTTGGAGGCGGGGAGCTCCTACGAGCAGTACTTC. Translation: CASSLEAGSSYEQYF. Using reference TRBV5-1 and TRBJ2-7 for the parts outside the CDR3, the full variable domain is KAGVTQTPRYLIKTRGQQVTLSCSPISGHRSVSWYQQTPGQGLQFLFEYFSETQRNKGNFPGRFSGRQFSNSRSEMNVSTLELGDSALYLCASSLEAGSSYEQYFGPGTRLTVT.

The chain joins TRBV2 to TRBJ2-4; 8 nucleotides agree with TRBD2. The CDR3 runs to 14 residues. The junction had 8 bases not matched to a gene; V was cut back by 6 bases and J by 7 bases. CDR1 is SNHLY and CDR2 is FYNNEI in the germline V gene. CDR3 DNA sequence: TGTGCCAGCAGGTCCCGAGCGGGGGATAACATTCAGTACTTC. It specifies CASRSRAGDNIQYF.

The V gene is TRBV28, the J gene TRBJ2-1; 7 positions match TRBD2. There are 17 residues in the CDR3. CDR1 MDHEN and CDR2 SYDVKM come from the germline V gene. The V segment lost 6 bases and the J segment 3 bases; nucleotides outside the gene matches: 14. CDR3 in amino acids: CASSLSRGRDLYNEQFF. For the CDR3, the DNA is TGTGCCAGCAGCTTAAGCCGGGGGAGGGACCTCTACAATGAGCAGTTCTTC.